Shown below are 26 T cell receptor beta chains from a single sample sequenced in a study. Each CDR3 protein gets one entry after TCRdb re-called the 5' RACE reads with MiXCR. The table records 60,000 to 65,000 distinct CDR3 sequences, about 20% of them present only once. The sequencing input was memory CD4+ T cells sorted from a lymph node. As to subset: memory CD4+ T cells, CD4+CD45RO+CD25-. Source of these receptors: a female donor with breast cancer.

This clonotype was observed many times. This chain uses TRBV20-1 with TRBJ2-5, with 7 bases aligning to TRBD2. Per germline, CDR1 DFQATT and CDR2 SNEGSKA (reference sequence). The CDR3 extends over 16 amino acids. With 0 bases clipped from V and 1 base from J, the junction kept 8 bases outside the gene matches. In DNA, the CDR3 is TGCAGTGCTAGAGATTTCGGGGAGGGCCTCCAAGAGACCCAGTACTTC. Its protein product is CSARDFGEGLQETQYF.

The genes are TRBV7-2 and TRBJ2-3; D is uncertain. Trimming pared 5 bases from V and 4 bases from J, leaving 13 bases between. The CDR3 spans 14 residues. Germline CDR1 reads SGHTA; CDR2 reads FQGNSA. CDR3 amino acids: CASSTYRAADTQYF. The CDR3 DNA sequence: TGTGCCAGCAGCACATACCGGGCGGCAGATACGCAGTATTTT.

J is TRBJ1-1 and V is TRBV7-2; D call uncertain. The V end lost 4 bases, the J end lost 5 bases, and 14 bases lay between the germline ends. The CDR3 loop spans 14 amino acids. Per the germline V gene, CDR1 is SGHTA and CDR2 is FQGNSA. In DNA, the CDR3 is TGTGCCAGCAGCTCCGAAGTGGGTAGGACTGAAGCTTTCTTT. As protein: CASSSEVGRTEAFF.

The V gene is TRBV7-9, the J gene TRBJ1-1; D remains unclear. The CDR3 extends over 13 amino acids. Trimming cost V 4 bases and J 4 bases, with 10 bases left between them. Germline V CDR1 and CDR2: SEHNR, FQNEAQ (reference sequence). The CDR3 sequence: CASSWEVSTEAFF. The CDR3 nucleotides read TGTGCCAGCAGCTGGGAGGTCTCCACTGAAGCTTTCTTT. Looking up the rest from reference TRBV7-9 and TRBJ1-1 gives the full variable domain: DTGVSQNPRHKITKRGQNVTFRCDPISEHNRLYWYRQTLGQGPEFLTYFQNEAQLEKSRLLSDRFSAERPKGSFSTLEIQRTEQGDSAMYLCASSWEVSTEAFFGQGTRLTVV.

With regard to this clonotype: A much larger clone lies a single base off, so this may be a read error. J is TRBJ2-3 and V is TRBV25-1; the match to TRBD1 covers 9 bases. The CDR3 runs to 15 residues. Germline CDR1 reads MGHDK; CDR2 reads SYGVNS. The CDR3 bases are TGTGCCGGCAGTGATCCTGGACAGGGGTACGGGGCGCAGTATTTT. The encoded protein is CAGSDPGQGYGAQYF.

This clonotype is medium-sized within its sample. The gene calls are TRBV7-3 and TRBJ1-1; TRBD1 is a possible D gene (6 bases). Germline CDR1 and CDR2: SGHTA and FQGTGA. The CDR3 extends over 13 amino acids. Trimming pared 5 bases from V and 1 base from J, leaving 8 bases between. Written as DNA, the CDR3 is TGTGCCAGCAGCAAACAGGGGAACACTGAAGCTTTCTTT. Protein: CASSKQGNTEAFF.

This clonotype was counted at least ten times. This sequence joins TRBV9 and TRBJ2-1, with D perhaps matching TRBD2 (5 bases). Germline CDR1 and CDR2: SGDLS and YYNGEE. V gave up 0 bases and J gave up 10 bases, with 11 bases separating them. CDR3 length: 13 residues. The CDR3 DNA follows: TGTGCCAGCAGCGTAGCACCCGGCGGGGAGCAGTTCTTC. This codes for CASSVAPGGEQFF.

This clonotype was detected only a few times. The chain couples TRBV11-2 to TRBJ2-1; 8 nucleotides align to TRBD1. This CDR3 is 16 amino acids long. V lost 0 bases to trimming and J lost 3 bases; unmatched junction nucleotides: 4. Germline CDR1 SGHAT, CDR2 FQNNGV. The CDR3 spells CASSLDGTGGYNEQFF. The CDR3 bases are TGTGCCAGCAGCTTAGATGGTACAGGGGGCTACAATGAGCAGTTCTTC. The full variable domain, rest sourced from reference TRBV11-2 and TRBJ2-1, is EAGVAQSPRYKIIEKRQSVAFWCNPISGHATLYWYQQILGQGPKLLIQFQNNGVVDDSQLPKDRFSAERLKGVDSTLKIQPAKLEDSAVYLCASSLDGTGGYNEQFFGPGTRLTVL.

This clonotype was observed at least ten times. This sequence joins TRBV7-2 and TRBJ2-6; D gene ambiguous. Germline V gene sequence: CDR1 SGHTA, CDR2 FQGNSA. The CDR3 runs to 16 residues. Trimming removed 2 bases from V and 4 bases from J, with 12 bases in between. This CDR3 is CASSLPRFLGANVLTF. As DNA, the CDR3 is TGTGCCAGCAGCTTACCCCGGTTCTTAGGGGCCAACGTCCTGACTTTC.

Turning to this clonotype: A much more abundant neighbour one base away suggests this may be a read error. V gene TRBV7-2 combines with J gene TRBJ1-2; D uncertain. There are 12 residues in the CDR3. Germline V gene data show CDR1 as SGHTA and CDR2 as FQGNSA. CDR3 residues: CANSQDTYGYTF. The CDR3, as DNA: TGTGCCAACAGCCAAGACACCTATGGCTACACCTTC.

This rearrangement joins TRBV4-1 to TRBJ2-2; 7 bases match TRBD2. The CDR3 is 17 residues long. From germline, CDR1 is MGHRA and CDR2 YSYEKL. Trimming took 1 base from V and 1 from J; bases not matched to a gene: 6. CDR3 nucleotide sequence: TGCGCCAGCAGCCAAGTTGTAAGCGGGGTGAACACCGGGGAGCTGTTTTTT. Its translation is CASSQVVSGVNTGELFF.

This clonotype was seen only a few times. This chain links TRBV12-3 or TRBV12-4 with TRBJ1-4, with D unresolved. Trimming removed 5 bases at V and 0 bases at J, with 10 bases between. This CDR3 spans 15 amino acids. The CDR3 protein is CASSPEFTTNEKLFF. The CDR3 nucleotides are TGTGCCAGCAGTCCCGAATTCACAACTAATGAAAAACTGTTTTTT.

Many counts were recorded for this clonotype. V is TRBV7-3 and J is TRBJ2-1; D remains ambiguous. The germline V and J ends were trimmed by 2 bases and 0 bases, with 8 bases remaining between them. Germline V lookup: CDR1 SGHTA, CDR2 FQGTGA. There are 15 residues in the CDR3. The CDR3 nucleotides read TGTGCCAGCAGCTTACAAGTTAGCTCCTACAATGAGCAGTTCTTC. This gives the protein CASSLQVSSYNEQFF.

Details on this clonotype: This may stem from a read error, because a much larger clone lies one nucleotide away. CDR3: CASRYSMVGLGLAYEQYF. The CDR3 DNA is TGTGCCAGCCGTTACTCGATGGTAGGATTGGGGCTTGCCTACGAGCAGTACTTC. The V and J genes are TRBV6-5 and TRBJ2-7; tentatively, D is TRBD1 (5 bases). CDR3 length: 18 residues. Germline assignment: CDR1 MNHEY and CDR2 SVGAGI.

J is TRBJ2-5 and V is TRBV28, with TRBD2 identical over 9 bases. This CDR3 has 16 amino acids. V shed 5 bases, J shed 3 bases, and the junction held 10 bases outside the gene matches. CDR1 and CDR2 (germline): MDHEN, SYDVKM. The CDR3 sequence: CASSTRGASGEETQYF. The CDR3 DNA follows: TGTGCCAGCAGTACCCGCGGGGCTAGCGGGGAAGAGACCCAGTACTTC.

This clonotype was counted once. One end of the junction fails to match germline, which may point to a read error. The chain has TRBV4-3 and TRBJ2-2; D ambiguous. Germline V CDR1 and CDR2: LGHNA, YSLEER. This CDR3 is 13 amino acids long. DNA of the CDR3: TGCGCCGGCAGCCAAGACTACACCGGGGAGCTGTTTTTT. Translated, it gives CAGSQDYTGELFF.

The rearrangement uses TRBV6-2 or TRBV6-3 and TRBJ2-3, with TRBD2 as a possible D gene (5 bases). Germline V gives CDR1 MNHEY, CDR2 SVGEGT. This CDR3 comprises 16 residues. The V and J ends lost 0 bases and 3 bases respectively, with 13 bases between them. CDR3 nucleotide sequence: TGTGCCAGCAGTTACTCGAGGGTCGAGCAGACAGATACGCAGTATTTT. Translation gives CASSYSRVEQTDTQYF.

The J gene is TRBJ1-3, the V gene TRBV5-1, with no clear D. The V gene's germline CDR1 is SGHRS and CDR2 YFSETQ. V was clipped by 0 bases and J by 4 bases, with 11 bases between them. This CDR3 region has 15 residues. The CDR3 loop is CASSLGSTWGNTIYF. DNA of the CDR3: TGCGCCAGCAGCTTGGGGTCTACGTGGGGAAACACCATATATTTT.

DNA for the CDR3: TGTGCCACCAGCAGAGAAGGAGGGCTCCGCAATCAGCCCCAGCATTTT. It is translated as CATSREGGLRNQPQHF. V is TRBV15 and J is TRBJ1-5; no reliable D call. From germline, CDR1 is LNHNV and CDR2 YYDKDF (reference sequence). CDR3 length: 16 residues. Between the trimmed V and J ends, which lost 0 bases and 2 bases, there was a span of 11 bases.

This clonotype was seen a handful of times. CDR3 bases: TGTGCCAGCACCCAGGGCAGTCAGCCCCAGCATTTT. Translating gives CASTQGSQPQHF. The rearrangement uses TRBV6-2 or TRBV6-3 and TRBJ1-5, with D possibly being TRBD1 (5 bases). CDR1 MNHEY and CDR2 SVGEGT come from the germline V gene. With 7 bases removed from V and 6 bases from J, the gap between germline ends came to 10 bases. The CDR3 is 12 amino acids.

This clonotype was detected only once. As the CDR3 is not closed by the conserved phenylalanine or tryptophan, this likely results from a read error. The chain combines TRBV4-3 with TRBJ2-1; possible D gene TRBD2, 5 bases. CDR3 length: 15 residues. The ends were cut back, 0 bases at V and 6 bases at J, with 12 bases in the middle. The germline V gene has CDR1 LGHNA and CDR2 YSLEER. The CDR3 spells CASSQEPTTFNEQFS. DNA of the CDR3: TGCGCCAGCAGCCAAGAACCGACTACTTTCAATGAGCAGTTCTCC.

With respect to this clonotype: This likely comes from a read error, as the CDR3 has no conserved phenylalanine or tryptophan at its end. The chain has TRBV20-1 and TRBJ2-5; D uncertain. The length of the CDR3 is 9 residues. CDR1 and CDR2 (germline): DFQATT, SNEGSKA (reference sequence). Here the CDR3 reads CSAGETQYL. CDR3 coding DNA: TGCAGTGCTGGAGAGACCCAGTACCTC.

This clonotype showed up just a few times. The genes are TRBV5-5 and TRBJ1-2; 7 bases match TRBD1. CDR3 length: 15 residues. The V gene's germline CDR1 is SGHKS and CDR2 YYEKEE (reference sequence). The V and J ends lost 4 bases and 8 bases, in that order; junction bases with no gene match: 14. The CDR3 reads CASSPQGLTIEGYTF. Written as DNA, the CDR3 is TGTGCCAGCAGCCCACAGGGGCTAACTATTGAGGGCTACACCTTC.

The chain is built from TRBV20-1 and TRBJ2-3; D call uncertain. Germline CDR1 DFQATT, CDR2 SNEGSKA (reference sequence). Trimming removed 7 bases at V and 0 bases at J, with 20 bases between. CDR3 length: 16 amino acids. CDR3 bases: TGCAGTGTTGAGGAACTGACCCGGAGAAGCACAGATACGCAGTATTTT. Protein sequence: CSVEELTRRSTDTQYF.

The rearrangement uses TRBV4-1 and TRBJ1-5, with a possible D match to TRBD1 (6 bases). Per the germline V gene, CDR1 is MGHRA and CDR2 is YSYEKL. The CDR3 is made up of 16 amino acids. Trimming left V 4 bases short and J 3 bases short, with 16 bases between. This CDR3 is CASSRQTGITNQPQHF. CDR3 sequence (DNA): TGCGCCAGCAGCCGGCAGACAGGAATCACCAATCAGCCCCAGCATTTT.

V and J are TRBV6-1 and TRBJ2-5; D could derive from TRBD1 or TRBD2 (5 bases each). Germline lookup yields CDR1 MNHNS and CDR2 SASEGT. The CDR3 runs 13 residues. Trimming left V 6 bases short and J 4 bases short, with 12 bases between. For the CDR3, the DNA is TGTGCCAGCAGGAAAGGGGACCGAGAGACCCAGTACTTC. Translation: CASRKGDRETQYF.